The present entry profiles one T cell receptor beta chain with its context. The CDR3 length is 12 residues. The sample comes from a study of blood T cell repertoires in COVID-19. Study in general: The origin of the acute and convalescent COVID-19 samples was the United States, Italy and Spain. Sources were T cells, B-cell-depleted T cells, or PBMCs; the material itself was cDNA or gDNA.

Study processing details: Estimated nucleated cell counts came from reference gene primer amplification. This table comes from immunoSEQ multiplex PCR, and its TCRdb copy is limited to in-frame clones, with some not included. V, J and clone size reflect that table, while D and trimming were determined from the DNA. The sample consists of 100,000 to 120,000 clones, about 85% of them appearing once. The specimen sequenced was peripheral blood. The receptor was derived from a human donor in a cohort sampled during active COVID-19. This rearrangement joins TRBV21-1 to TRBJ2-7; TRBD2, the table's D call, lacks a check against the DNA. TRBV21-1 is assigned pseudogene status. CDR3 coding DNA: TGTGCCAGCAGCCATAGCGCATACGAGCAGTACTTC. Amino acids: CASSHSAYEQYF.